The clone carrying this T cell receptor (beta chain) was seen a handful of times. 60 Vbeta and 13 Jbeta primers were used in PCR. Assay used: immunoSEQ multiplex PCR; TCRdb lists only in-frame clones, some missing. The repertoire has roughly 140,000 clones, approximately 81% of them found once; the top ten carry 1.3% to 1.5%. The sample comes from a study of cytomegalovirus exposure and HLA in healthy donors. The germline V gene encodes CDR1 SGDLS and CDR2 YYNGEE. Trimming cost V 1 base and J 0 bases; bases outside gene matches: 0. The CDR3 totals 16 residues. This cohort consisted of healthy bone marrow donors.

The TCR sequence derives from a man younger than 30 in good health and CMV-seronegative. Sequenced material: PBMCs. The chain combines TRBV9 with TRBJ2-6, with 8 bases that match TRBD2. CDR3 amino acids: CASSVTSGSGANVLTF. In DNA, the CDR3 is TGTGCCAGCAGCGTAACTAGCGGCTCTGGGGCCAACGTCCTGACTTTC.